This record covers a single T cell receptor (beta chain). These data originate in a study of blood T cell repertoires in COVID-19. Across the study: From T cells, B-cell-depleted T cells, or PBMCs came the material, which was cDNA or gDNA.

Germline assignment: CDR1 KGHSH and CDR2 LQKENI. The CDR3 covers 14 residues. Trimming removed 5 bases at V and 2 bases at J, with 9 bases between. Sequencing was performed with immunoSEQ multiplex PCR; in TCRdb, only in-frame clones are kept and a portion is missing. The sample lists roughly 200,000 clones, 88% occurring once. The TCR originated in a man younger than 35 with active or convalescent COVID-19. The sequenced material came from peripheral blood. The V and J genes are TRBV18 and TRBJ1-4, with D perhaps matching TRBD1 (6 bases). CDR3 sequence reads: CASSSTGTNEKLFF. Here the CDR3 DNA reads TGTGCCAGCTCATCCACAGGGACTAATGAAAAACTGTTTTTT.